These 17 T cell receptor beta chains originate from one sample sequenced in a study of radiation and T cells in renal cell carcinoma. Time point noted: baseline pretreatment blood. Treatment noted: 15 Gy SBRT to primary tumor, nephrectomy 4 weeks later. Clones were read by immunoSEQ multiplex PCR, and TCRdb kept only the in-frame ones, dropping some. The sample includes some 100,000 clones, 82% seen only once; the top ten take around 6.7%. This specimen consisted of blood, obtained from a patient whose treatment included radiotherapy and nephrectomy. The receptors were gathered from a man aged 60 to 75 with renal cell carcinoma.

The chain combines TRBV9 with TRBJ2-2; D remains unclear. Germline V gives CDR1 SGDLS, CDR2 YYNGEE. This CDR3 spans 16 amino acids. Trimming shortened V by 0 bases and J by 1 base, and 10 bases separated the two germline ends. CDR3 nucleotide sequence: TGTGCCAGCAGCGTAGGTCGAGGCAGGAACACCGGGGAGCTGTTTTTT. Encoded protein: CASSVGRGRNTGELFF. Full variable domain (missing parts from reference TRBV9 and TRBJ2-2): DSGVTQTPKHLITATGQRVTLRCSPRSGDLSVYWYQQSLDQGLQFLIQYYNGEERAKGNILERFSAQQFPDLHSELNLSSLELGDSALYFCASSVGRGRNTGELFFGEGSRLTVL.

The chain recombines TRBV30 with TRBJ2-4; 9 bases align to TRBD2. Germline trimming cut 2 bases from V and 7 bases from J; bases unmatched to any gene: 9. The CDR3 is made up of 15 amino acids. CDR1 is GTSNPN, CDR2 SVGIG, per germline (reference sequence). The CDR3 sequence: CAWSLWGLARNIQYF. The CDR3 DNA is TGTGCCTGGAGTCTTTGGGGACTAGCAAGGAACATTCAGTACTTC.

The chain uses TRBV5-1 and TRBJ1-1, with D possibly being TRBD1 (5 bases). The CDR3 runs 13 residues. Germline lookup yields CDR1 SGHRS and CDR2 YFSETQ. V gave up 5 bases and J gave up 1 base, with 9 bases separating them. The CDR3 loop is CASRFQGNTEAFF. CDR3 DNA sequence: TGCGCCAGCAGGTTTCAGGGGAACACTGAAGCTTTCTTT.

This chain connects TRBV28 to TRBJ1-3; TRBD1 is a possible D gene (6 bases). This CDR3 comprises 15 residues. The germline gives CDR1 MDHEN, CDR2 SYDVKM. Trimming removed 4 bases at V and 1 base at J, with 11 bases between. CDR3 in amino acids: CASSWDDRSGNTIYF. The CDR3 region has the DNA TGTGCCAGCAGTTGGGATGACAGGTCTGGAAACACCATATATTTT.

The rearrangement links TRBV9 to TRBJ2-5; 7 bases fit TRBD1. Germline lookup yields CDR1 SGDLS and CDR2 YYNGEE. The length of the CDR3 is 16 residues. V trimming: 0 bases; J trimming: 5 bases; junction bases outside the gene matches: 10. The DNA for the CDR3 is TGTGCCAGCAGCGTAGTAGGGGGCGTAGGCCCGGAGACCCAGTACTTC. Its translation: CASSVVGGVGPETQYF.

This clone was recorded a few times. The J gene is TRBJ1-2, the V gene TRBV5-1; possibly TRBD1 for D (5 bases). The germline CDR1 and CDR2 sequences are SGHRS and YFSETQ. V was shortened by 0 bases and J by 2 bases, with 5 bases between the two germline ends. This CDR3 is 13 amino acids long. The DNA for the CDR3 is TGCGCCAGCAGCTTGGCAGGGAACTATGGCTACACCTTC. Its translation: CASSLAGNYGYTF.

This clone was seen a handful of times. Here the CDR3 DNA reads TGTGCCAGCAGCTTAGCGGGAACCACCTACAATGAGCAGTTCTTC. Amino acid sequence: CASSLAGTTYNEQFF. The chain uses TRBV11-3 and TRBJ2-1; D is possibly TRBD2 (5 bases). The CDR3 extends over 15 amino acids. Per germline, CDR1 SGHNT and CDR2 YENEEA. Between the trimmed V and J ends, which lost 1 base and 2 bases, there was a span of 9 bases.

This clone was observed once. J is TRBJ2-4 and V is TRBV5-5; 13 nucleotides match TRBD2. This CDR3 is built from 16 residues. Germline V gives CDR1 SGHKS, CDR2 YYEKEE (reference sequence). V was pared by 7 bases and J by 7 bases, with 11 bases of the junction left unmatched. The CDR3 DNA is TGTGCCAGCCGACGCCCCGGGACTAGCGGGAAGAACATTCAGTACTTC. It codes for CASRRPGTSGKNIQYF.

V usage is TRBV5-4 and J usage is TRBJ2-1, with 7 bases aligning to TRBD2. Germline V CDR1 and CDR2: SGHNT, YYREEE (reference sequence). This CDR3 comprises 13 residues. The V and J ends lost 2 bases and 8 bases, in that order; junction bases with no gene match: 4. The CDR3 loop reads CASSFGAGDEQFF. CDR3 bases: TGTGCCAGCAGCTTCGGGGCGGGGGATGAGCAGTTCTTC.

The chain joins TRBV7-3 to TRBJ2-1; D gene uncertain. Per the germline V gene, CDR1 is SGHTA and CDR2 is FQGTGA. V lost 5 bases and J lost 6, with 11 bases in between. This CDR3 spans 13 amino acids. CDR3 sequence: CASSGPQVNEQFF. DNA for the CDR3: TGTGCCAGCAGCGGACCCCAGGTCAATGAGCAGTTCTTC. Supplemented by reference TRBV7-3 and TRBJ2-1, the full variable domain reads GAGVSQTPSNKVTEKGKYVELRCDPISGHTALYWYRQSLGQGPEFLIYFQGTGAADDSGLPNDRFFAVRPEGSVSTLKIQRTERGDSAVYLCASSGPQVNEQFFGPGTRLTVL.

The gene calls are TRBV27 and TRBJ2-3, with 8 bases that match TRBD1. CDR3 length: 16 amino acids. V lost 1 base and J lost 3; bases outside the gene matches: 6. Germline-derived CDR1 and CDR2 are MNHEY and SMNVEV (reference sequence). CDR3 bases: TGTGCCAGCAGTTTATTAAGAGACAGGGGAACAGATACGCAGTATTTT. It yields the protein CASSLLRDRGTDTQYF.

The chain links TRBV4-1 to TRBJ2-7, with 8 bases fitting TRBD1. The CDR3 consists of 17 residues. Germline V gene sequence: CDR1 MGHRA, CDR2 YSYEKL. V gave up 0 bases and J gave up 9 bases; unmatched junction bases: 16. CDR3 residues: CASSQEVTGVPWAWQYF. CDR3 DNA sequence: TGCGCCAGCAGCCAAGAAGTGACAGGGGTGCCTTGGGCGTGGCAGTACTTC.

J is TRBJ1-4 and V is TRBV2; 9 bases are a match to TRBD1. The CDR3 has 14 residues. Trimming removed 5 bases from V and 5 bases from J; junction bases left unmatched: 3. The V gene's germline CDR1 is SNHLY and CDR2 FYNNEI. The CDR3 sequence: CASSRDRVNEKLFF. CDR3 coding DNA: TGTGCCAGCAGTCGGGACAGGGTGAATGAAAAACTGTTTTTT.

This clone is a singleton in its sample. The V call is TRBV7-9, the J call TRBJ1-5, with 12 nucleotides matching TRBD1. The CDR3 covers 18 residues. In germline, CDR1 is SEHNR, CDR2 FQNEAQ (reference sequence). J was trimmed by 1 base and V by 5 bases; bases with no gene match: 9. The CDR3 sequence is CASSRDRGRGWSNQPQHF. CDR3 DNA: TGTGCCAGCAGCCGGGACAGGGGGCGCGGGTGGAGCAATCAGCCCCAGCATTTT.

The CDR3 DNA is TGTGCCAGCCCTCACAGGGGCGTAGACTCCTACGAGCAGTACTTC. It yields the protein CASPHRGVDSYEQYF. The chain recombines TRBV28 with TRBJ2-7; 7 nucleotides match TRBD1. V dropped 8 bases and J dropped 0; count of bases not matched to a gene: 10. CDR1 and CDR2 (germline): MDHEN, SYDVKM. This CDR3 has 15 residues.

V is TRBV9 and J is TRBJ2-7; a possible D gene is TRBD1 (6 bases). Trimming took off 4 bases at V and 0 bases at J, with 17 bases between the two ends. The germline V gene encodes CDR1 SGDLS and CDR2 YYNGEE. The CDR3 is made up of 16 amino acids. The CDR3 coding sequence is TGTGCCAGCAGCCCTAGGGGACAATCGCGCTCCTACGAGCAGTACTTC. The encoded protein is CASSPRGQSRSYEQYF.

The table lists this clone with a few counts. Here the CDR3 DNA reads TGTGCCAGCAGTGAAAGGAGATCGGGCAATGAGCAGTTCTTC. Its translation: CASSERRSGNEQFF. The chain is built from TRBV2 and TRBJ2-1; the D is unclear. V was shortened by 2 bases and J by 6 bases, with 11 bases between the two germline ends. The CDR3 contains 14 residues. Germline CDR1 SNHLY, CDR2 FYNNEI.